The next 11 T cell receptor beta chains were all read from a single sample in a study of blood T cells in healthy people across ages. Combining a sample-barcoded 5' primer with a J-beta primer mix, a second PCR ran for roughly 6 to 12 cycles. Using its own MiXCR run on the 5' RACE reads, TCRdb lists one record per CDR3 protein. The sample includes 1.5 million to 2 million distinct CDR3 sequences, 39% seen only once; the top ten take under 30%. Source material: blood. These receptors all stem from a human donor in good health.

In this sample, this clonotype turned up a few times. The chain combines TRBV20-1 with TRBJ1-5, with a tentative D call TRBD1 (6 bases). Germline V gene sequence: CDR1 DFQATT, CDR2 SNEGSKA (reference sequence). The CDR3 sequence is 13 residues long. V lost 2 bases, J lost 4 bases, and 9 bases lay in between. CDR3: CSARRQDNQPQHF. CDR3 DNA sequence: TGCAGTGCTAGAAGACAGGATAATCAGCCCCAGCATTTT.

V is TRBV20-1 and J is TRBJ2-2; D is unclear. V gave up 4 bases and J gave up 9 bases, with 9 bases separating them. Per germline, CDR1 DFQATT and CDR2 SNEGSKA (reference sequence). The CDR3 runs to 11 residues. The CDR3 DNA follows: TGCAGTGCTAAAAATCCCCGGGAGCTGTTTTTT. Translation gives CSAKNPRELFF.

The V gene is TRBV2, the J gene TRBJ2-7; D is ambiguous. The germline CDR1 and CDR2 sequences are SNHLY and FYNNEI. The CDR3 has 13 amino acids. The V and J ends lost 7 bases and 1 base respectively, with 11 bases between them. The CDR3 coding sequence is TGTGCCAGCACCCTTTTCACGTCCTACGAGCAGTACTTC. Its protein product is CASTLFTSYEQYF.

There are a few counts of this clonotype. The V call is TRBV6-5, the J call TRBJ2-5, with 12 positions matching TRBD1. The V gene's germline CDR1 is MNHEY and CDR2 SVGAGI. Losses at the gene ends were 5 bases for V and 5 bases for J; bases not matched to a gene: 12. This CDR3 is built from 17 residues. CDR3 sequence reads: CASSPPSGTGGTETQYF. The CDR3 nucleotides read TGTGCCAGCAGTCCGCCTTCCGGGACAGGGGGCACTGAGACCCAGTACTTC.

This chain connects TRBV7-2 to TRBJ1-1, with D possibly matching TRBD1 (5 bases). The CDR3 extends over 16 amino acids. CDR1 is SGHTA, CDR2 FQGNSA, per germline. Trimming stripped 0 bases from V and 2 bases from J, with 13 bases between. The CDR3 nucleotides are TGTGCCAGCAGCTTAGCGGGAAGGACACTAAACACTGAAGCTTTCTTT. The encoded protein is CASSLAGRTLNTEAFF.

This clonotype was counted a few times. This sequence joins TRBV5-5 and TRBJ2-1; 8 bases fit TRBD1. V gave up 0 bases and J gave up 9 bases; unmatched junction bases: 8. The CDR3 spans 15 residues. CDR1 and CDR2 (germline): SGHKS, YYEKEE (reference sequence). The CDR3 protein is CASSLAGQGVGEQFF. The CDR3 bases are TGTGCCAGCAGCTTGGCCGGACAGGGAGTTGGTGAGCAGTTCTTC.

This clonotype has more than one count but fewer than ten. The CDR3 is CASMVDRIYNEQFF. As DNA, the CDR3 is TGTGCCAGCATGGTGGACAGGATCTACAATGAGCAGTTCTTC. V is TRBV27 and J is TRBJ2-1; TRBD1 matches at 7 bases. Germline lookup yields CDR1 MNHEY and CDR2 SMNVEV (reference sequence). This CDR3 is built from 14 residues. V lost 7 bases, J lost 3 bases, and 6 bases stayed unmatched.

In this sample, this clonotype turned up many times. The chain combines TRBV7-3 with TRBJ2-1, with 10 bases identical to TRBD2. The germline CDR1 and CDR2 sequences are SGHTA and FQGTGA. J was trimmed by 4 bases and V by 5 bases; bases with no gene match: 5. The CDR3 contains 15 residues. The CDR3 here is CASSPRTSGYNEQFF. Written as DNA, the CDR3 is TGTGCCAGCAGCCCACGGACTAGCGGTTACAATGAGCAGTTCTTC.

This clonotype was seen more than once but under ten times. The CDR3 sequence is CSASGITGYTF. The CDR3 DNA reads TGCAGTGCTAGCGGGATTACGGGCTACACCTTC. The chain has TRBV20-1 and TRBJ1-2; D uncertain. CDR1 and CDR2 from the germline V gene are DFQATT and SNEGSKA (reference sequence). The V gene lost 3 bases and the J gene lost 8 bases, with 10 bases spanning the gap. This CDR3 comprises 11 residues.

The chain combines TRBV28 with TRBJ2-7; D not certain. Looked up from germline, CDR1 is MDHEN and CDR2 is SYDVKM. Trimming removed 6 bases from V and 1 base from J, with 16 bases in between. The CDR3 consists of 15 residues. This CDR3 is CASRASTGSSYEQYF. For the CDR3, the DNA is TGTGCCAGCAGAGCGTCGACGGGCAGTTCCTACGAGCAGTACTTC.

The V and J genes are TRBV20-1 and TRBJ2-3; 11 bases line up with TRBD2. V shed 6 bases, J shed 2 bases, and the junction held 10 bases outside the gene matches. Germline CDR1 and CDR2: DFQATT and SNEGSKA (reference sequence). The CDR3 spans 16 residues. CDR3 coding DNA: TGCAGTGCGTACAAAGGGACTAGCGGATCCACAGATACGCAGTATTTT. Protein product: CSAYKGTSGSTDTQYF.